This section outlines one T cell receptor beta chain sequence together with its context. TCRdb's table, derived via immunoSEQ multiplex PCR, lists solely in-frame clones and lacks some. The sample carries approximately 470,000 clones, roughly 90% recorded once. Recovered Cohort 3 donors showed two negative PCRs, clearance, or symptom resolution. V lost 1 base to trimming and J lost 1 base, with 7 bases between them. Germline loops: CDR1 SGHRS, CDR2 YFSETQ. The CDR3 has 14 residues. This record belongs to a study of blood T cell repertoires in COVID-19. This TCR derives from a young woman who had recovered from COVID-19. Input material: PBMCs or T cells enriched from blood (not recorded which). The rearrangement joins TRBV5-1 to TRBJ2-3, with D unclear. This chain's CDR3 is CASSLLGGTDTQYF. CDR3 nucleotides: TGCGCCAGCAGCTTGCTCGGTGGCACAGATACGCAGTATTTT.